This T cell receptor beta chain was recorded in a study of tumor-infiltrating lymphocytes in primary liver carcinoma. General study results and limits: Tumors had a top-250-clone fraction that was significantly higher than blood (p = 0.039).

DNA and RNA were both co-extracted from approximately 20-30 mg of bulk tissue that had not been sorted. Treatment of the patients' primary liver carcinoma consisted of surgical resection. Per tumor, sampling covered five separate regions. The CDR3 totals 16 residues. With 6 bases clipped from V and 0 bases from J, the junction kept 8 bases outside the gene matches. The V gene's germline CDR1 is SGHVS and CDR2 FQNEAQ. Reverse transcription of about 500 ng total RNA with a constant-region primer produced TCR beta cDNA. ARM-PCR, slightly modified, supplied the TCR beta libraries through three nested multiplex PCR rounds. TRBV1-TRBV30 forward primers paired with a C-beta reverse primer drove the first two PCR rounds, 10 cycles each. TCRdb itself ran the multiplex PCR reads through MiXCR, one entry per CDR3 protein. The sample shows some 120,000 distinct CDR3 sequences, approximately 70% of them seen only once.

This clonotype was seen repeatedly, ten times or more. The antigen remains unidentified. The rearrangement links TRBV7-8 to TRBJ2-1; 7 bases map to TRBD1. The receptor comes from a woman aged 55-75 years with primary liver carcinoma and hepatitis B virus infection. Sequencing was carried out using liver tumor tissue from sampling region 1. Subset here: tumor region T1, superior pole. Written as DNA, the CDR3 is TGTGCCAGCAGTGAGACAGGGCCAAGCTCCTACAATGAGCAGTTCTTC. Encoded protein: CASSETGPSSYNEQFF. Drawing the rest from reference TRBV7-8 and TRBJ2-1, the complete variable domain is GAGVSQSPRYKVAKRGQDVALRCDPISGHVSLFWYQQALGQGPEFLTYFQNEAQLDKSGLPSDRFFAERPEGSVSTLKIQRTQQEDSAVYLCASSETGPSSYNEQFFGPGTRLTVL.